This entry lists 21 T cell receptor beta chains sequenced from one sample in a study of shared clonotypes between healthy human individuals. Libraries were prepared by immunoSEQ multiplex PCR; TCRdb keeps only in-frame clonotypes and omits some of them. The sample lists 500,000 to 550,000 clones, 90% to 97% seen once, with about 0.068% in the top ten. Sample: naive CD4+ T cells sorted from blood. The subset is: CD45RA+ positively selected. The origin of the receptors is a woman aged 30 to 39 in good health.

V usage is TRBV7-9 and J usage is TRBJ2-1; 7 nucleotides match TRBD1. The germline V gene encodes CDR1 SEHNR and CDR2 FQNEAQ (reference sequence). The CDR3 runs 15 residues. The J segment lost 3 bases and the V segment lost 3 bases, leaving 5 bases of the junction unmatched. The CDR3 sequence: CASSFTGAGYNEQFF. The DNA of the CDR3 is TGTGCCAGCAGCTTCACAGGGGCTGGCTACAATGAGCAGTTCTTC.

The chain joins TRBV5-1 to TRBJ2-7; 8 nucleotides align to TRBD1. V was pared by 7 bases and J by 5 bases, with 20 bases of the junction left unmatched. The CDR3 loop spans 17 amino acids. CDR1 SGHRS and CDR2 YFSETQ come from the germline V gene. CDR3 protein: CASSVEDRATRIDEQYF. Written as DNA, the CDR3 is TGCGCCAGCTCTGTAGAGGACAGGGCGACACGCATCGACGAGCAGTACTTC.

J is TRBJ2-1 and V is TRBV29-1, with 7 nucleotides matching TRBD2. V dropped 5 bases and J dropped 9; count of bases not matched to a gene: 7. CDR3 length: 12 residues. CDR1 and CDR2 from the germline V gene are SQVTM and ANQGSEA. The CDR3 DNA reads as TGCAGCGTTCGGGGGGAGTGGGTTGAGCAGTTCTTC. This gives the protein CSVRGEWVEQFF.

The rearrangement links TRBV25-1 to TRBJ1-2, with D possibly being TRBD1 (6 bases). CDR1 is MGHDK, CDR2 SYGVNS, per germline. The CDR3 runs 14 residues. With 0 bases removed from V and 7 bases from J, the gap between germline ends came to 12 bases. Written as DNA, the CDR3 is TGTGCCAGCAGTGAATATAGGGGGGCGGCTGGCTACACCTTC. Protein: CASSEYRGAAGYTF.

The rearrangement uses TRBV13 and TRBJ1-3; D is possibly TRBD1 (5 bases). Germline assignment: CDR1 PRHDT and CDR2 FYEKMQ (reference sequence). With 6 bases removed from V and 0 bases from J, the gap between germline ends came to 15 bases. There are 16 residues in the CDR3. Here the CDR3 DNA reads TGTGCCAGCAGTTCCCCCCGGGGGAGCTCTGGAAACACCATATATTTT. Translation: CASSSPRGSSGNTIYF. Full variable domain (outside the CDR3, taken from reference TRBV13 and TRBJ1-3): AAGVIQSPRHLIKEKRETATLKCYPIPRHDTVYWYQQGPGQDPQFLISFYEKMQSDKGSIPDRFSAQQFSDYHSELNMSSLELGDSALYFCASSSPRGSSGNTIYFGEGSWLTVV.

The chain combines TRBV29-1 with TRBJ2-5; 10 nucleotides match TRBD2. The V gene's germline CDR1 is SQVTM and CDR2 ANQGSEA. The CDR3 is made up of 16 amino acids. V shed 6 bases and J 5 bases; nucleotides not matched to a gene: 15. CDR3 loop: CSVGSSGRIIGETQYF. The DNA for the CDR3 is TGCAGCGTGGGTTCTAGCGGGAGAATCATTGGGGAGACCCAGTACTTC.

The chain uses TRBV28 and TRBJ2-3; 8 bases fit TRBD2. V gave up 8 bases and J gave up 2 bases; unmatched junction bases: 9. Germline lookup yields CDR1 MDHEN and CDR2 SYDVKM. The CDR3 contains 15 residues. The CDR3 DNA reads TGTGCCAGCCAATCCACTAGCGGCCCCACAGATACGCAGTATTTT. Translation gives CASQSTSGPTDTQYF. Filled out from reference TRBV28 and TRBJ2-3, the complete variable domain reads DVKVTQSSRYLVKRTGEKVFLECVQDMDHENMFWYRQDPGLGLRLIYFSYDVKMKEKGDIPEGYSVSREKKERFSLILESASTNQTSMYLCASQSTSGPTDTQYFGPGTRLTVL.

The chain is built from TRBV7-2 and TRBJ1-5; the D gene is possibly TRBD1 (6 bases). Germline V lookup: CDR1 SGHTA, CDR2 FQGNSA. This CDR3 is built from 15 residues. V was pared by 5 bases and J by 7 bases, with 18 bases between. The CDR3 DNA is TGTGCCAGCAGCCTTGTATCAGGGGCCGGGCAGCCCCAGCATTTT. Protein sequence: CASSLVSGAGQPQHF.

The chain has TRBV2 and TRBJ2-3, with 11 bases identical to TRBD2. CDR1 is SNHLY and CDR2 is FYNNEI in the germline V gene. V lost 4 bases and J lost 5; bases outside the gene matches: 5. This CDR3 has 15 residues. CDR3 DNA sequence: TGTGCCAGCAGTGCACTAGCGGGAGCAGGAGATACGCAGTATTTT. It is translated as CASSALAGAGDTQYF.

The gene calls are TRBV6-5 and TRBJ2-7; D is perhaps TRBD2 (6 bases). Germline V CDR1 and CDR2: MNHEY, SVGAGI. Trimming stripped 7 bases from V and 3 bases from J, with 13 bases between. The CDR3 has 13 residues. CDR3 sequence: CASKREVNYEQYF. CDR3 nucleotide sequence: TGTGCCAGCAAAAGGGAGGTAAACTACGAGCAGTACTTC.

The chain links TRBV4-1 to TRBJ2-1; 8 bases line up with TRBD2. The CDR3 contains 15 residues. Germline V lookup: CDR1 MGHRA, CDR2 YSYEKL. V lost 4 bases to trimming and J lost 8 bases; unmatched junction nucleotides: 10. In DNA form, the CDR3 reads TGCGCCAGCAGCCCTTCGGGAGGGCCGCGCGATGAGCAGTTCTTC. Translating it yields CASSPSGGPRDEQFF.

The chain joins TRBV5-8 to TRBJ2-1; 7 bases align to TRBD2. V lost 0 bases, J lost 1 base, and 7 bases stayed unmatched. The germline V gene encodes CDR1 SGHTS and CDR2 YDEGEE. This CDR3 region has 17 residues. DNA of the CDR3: TGTGCCAGCAGCTTGGCTGGCCTAGCGGTTTCCTACAATGAGCAGTTCTTC. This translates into CASSLAGLAVSYNEQFF.

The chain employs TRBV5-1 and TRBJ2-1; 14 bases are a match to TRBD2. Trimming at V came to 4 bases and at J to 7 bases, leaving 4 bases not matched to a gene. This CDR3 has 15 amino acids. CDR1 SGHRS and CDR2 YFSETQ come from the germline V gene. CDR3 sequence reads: CASSQTSGRANEQFF. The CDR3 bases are TGCGCCAGCAGCCAGACTAGCGGGAGGGCAAATGAGCAGTTCTTC. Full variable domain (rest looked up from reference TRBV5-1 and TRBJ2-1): KAGVTQTPRYLIKTRGQQVTLSCSPISGHRSVSWYQQTPGQGLQFLFEYFSETQRNKGNFPGRFSGRQFSNSRSEMNVSTLELGDSALYLCASSQTSGRANEQFFGPGTRLTVL.

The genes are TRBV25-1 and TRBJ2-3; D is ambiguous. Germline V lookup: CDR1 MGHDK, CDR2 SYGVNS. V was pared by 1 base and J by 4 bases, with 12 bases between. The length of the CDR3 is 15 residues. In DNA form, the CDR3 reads TGTGCCAGCAGTGAATCCCCTTCTAGGGCAGATACGCAGTATTTT. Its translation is CASSESPSRADTQYF.

The CDR3 nucleotides read TGCGCCAGCAGCCGAGTCCTCGAGGGCACTGAAGCTTTCTTT. This codes for CASSRVLEGTEAFF. This chain connects TRBV5-1 to TRBJ1-1; no reliable D call. The CDR3 has 14 amino acids. Germline assignment: CDR1 SGHRS and CDR2 YFSETQ. V was pared by 4 bases and J by 4 bases, with 14 bases between.

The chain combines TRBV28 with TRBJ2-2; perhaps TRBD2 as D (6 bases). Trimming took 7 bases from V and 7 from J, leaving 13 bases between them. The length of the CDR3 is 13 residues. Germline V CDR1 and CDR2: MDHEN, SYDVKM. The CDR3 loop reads CASTLPGVGELFF. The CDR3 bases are TGTGCCAGCACCTTACCGGGGGTCGGGGAGCTGTTTTTT.

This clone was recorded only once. Written as DNA, the CDR3 is TGCGCCAGCAGCCAAGAAGTACCGTTCCCAGGGGGCGACGGGGAGCTGTTTTTT. As protein: CASSQEVPFPGGDGELFF. The chain carries TRBV4-1 and TRBJ2-2; 8 bases match TRBD1. V lost 0 bases, J lost 7 bases, and 13 bases stayed unmatched. CDR1 is MGHRA, CDR2 YSYEKL, per germline. The CDR3 totals 18 residues.

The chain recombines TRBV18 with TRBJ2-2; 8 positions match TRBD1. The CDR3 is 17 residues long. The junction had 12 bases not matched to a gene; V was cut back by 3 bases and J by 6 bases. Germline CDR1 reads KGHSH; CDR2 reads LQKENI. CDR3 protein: CASSPVEDREAPGELFF. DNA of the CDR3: TGTGCCAGCTCACCGGTTGAGGACAGGGAAGCCCCCGGGGAGCTGTTTTTT.

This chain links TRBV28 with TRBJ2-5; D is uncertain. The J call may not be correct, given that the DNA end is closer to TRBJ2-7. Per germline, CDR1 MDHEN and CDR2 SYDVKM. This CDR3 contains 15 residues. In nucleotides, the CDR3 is TGTGCCAGCAGTAAAGACCCAGGAATAGTTTACGAGCAGTACTTC. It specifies CASSKDPGIVYEQYF.

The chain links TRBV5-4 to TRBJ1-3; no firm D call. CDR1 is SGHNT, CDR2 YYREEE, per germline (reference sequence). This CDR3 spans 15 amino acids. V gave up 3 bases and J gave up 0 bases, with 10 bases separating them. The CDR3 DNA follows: TGTGCCAGCAGCTCCTCCACAGTCTCTGGAAACACCATATATTTT. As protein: CASSSSTVSGNTIYF.

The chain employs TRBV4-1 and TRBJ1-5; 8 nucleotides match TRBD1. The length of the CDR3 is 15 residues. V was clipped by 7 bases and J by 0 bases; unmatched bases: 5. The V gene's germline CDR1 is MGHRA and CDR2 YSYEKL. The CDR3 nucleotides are TGCGCCAGCAACCAGGGACAGGCTAGCAATCAGCCCCAGCATTTT. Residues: CASNQGQASNQPQHF.